These T cell receptor beta chains were read from a single sample in a study of glioma-infiltrating T cells after dendritic cell vaccination. Produced via immunoSEQ multiplex PCR; TCRdb's table is partial and in-frame only. The repertoire includes tens of thousands of clones, approximately 81% of them detected once, and 8.5% sits in the top ten. Source: blood, taken after dendritic cell vaccination. These receptor sequences come from a human donor with glioblastoma. The CDR3 runs from the conserved cysteine through the conserved F or W. A D gene is named only where the DNA matches it firmly. Clone size is stated in some rows and not others, as once, few, many or a class when expanded.

clone size	J gene	D gene	V gene	CDR3 protein	CDR3 DNA
NA	TRBJ1-5	NA	TRBV18	CASSLTGGDQPQHF	TGTGCCAGCTCACTGACGGGGGGGGATCAGCCCCAGCATTTT
NA	TRBJ2-3	TRBD2	TRBV30	CAWSARGSSPGTDTQYF	TGTGCCTGGAGTGCGCGGGGGAGCTCCCCAGGCACAGATACGCAGTATTTT
NA	TRBJ1-1	TRBD1	TRBV2	CASSYRGSTEAFF	TGTGCCAGCAGTTACAGGGGGAGCACTGAAGCTTTCTTT
NA	TRBJ1-2	NA	TRBV9	CASSASGTPLPGGYTF	TGTGCCAGCAGCGCCTCCGGGACACCCCTACCTGGGGGCTACACCTTC
NA	TRBJ1-2	NA	TRBV11-2	CASSIEQSLSQYNYGYTF	TGTGCCAGCAGCATAGAACAGTCCCTCAGTCAATATAACTATGGCTACACCTTC
NA	TRBJ2-5	TRBD1	TRBV19	CASSMEGTGGTETQYF	TGTGCCAGTAGTATGGAAGGGACAGGGGGCACAGAGACCCAGTACTTC
NA	TRBJ2-2	TRBD2	TRBV7-8	CASSLIGLAGGGYTGELFF	TGTGCCAGCAGCTTAATAGGACTAGCGGGAGGAGGATACACCGGGGAGCTGTTTTTT
NA	TRBJ2-3	TRBD2	TRBV13	CASSSPGTRNTDTQYF	TGTGCCAGCAGCTCCCCCGGGACTAGAAACACAGATACGCAGTATTTT
NA	TRBJ2-5	NA	TRBV20-1	CSAIAAETQYF	TGCAGTGCCATAGCTGCAGAGACCCAGTACTTC
NA	TRBJ1-1	TRBD1	TRBV29-1	CSARQGADTEAFF	TGCAGCGCTAGACAGGGGGCAGACACTGAAGCTTTCTTT
once	TRBJ1-2	NA	TRBV6-1	CASSDSYGGSGYTF	TGTGCCAGCAGTGACAGTTACGGGGGAAGTGGCTACACCTTC
few	TRBJ2-3	NA	TRBV30	CAGMRRVPPLDTQYF	TGTGCCGGGATGCGGCGGGTGCCCCCACTAGATACGCAGTATTTT
NA	TRBJ2-1	TRBD1	TRBV5-4	CASSLRDRDWLSYNEQFF	TGTGCCAGCAGCTTGAGGGACAGGGATTGGCTCTCCTACAATGAGCAGTTCTTC
once	TRBJ2-5	TRBD2	TRBV5-1	CASSPSGGSAETQYF	TGCGCCAGCAGCCCTAGCGGGGGGTCAGCCGAGACCCAGTACTTC
once	TRBJ2-7	NA	TRBV9	CASSVAGLGYEQYF	TGTGCCAGCAGCGTAGCGGGGTTGGGCTACGAGCAGTACTTC
once	TRBJ2-3	TRBD2	TRBV9	CASSVGASGSSDTQYF	TGTGCCAGCAGCGTAGGGGCTAGCGGGAGCTCAGATACGCAGTATTTT
NA	TRBJ2-3	TRBD2	TRBV13	CASSSRGVRGRRADTQYF	TGTGCCAGCAGCTCCCGAGGCGTGCGCGGGAGACGCGCAGATACGCAGTATTTT
few	TRBJ2-5	NA	TRBV25-1	CASSMRARTQVETQYF	TGTGCCAGCAGTATGAGGGCAAGAACACAAGTGGAGACCCAGTACTTC
NA	TRBJ1-3	NA	TRBV6-5	CASSQLGGSGNTIYF	TGTGCCAGCAGTCAGTTGGGGGGCTCTGGAAACACCATATATTTT
NA	TRBJ2-7	NA	TRBV6-5	CASSADSTNSYEQYF	TGTGCCAGCAGTGCGGACAGCACCAACTCCTACGAGCAGTACTTC